These 14 T cell receptor beta chains share one sample of origin, sequenced in a study of T cell responses to AZD1222 COVID-19 vaccine (dated by TCRdb to the early 2020s). Reading the label with the study, this specimen's time point is: baseline before first vaccination. The treatment or condition label corresponds to: meningococcal conjugate vaccine given as trial control. Libraries were constructed by the immunoSEQ multiplex PCR assay. This immuneACCESS table, as held by TCRdb, lists in-frame sequences with V and J called but not all clones. Of the missing ones, under half trace to an unresolved V gene in checked studies; the others have no known cause. This sample comprises approximately 220,000 clones, more than 85% of them detected only once. Of the sample, about 1% falls within the top ten clones. Source: peripheral blood, taken on day 0 of MenACWY control vaccination. The receptors shown here come from an adult in good health.

This chain uses TRBV3-1 (or the pseudogene TRBV3-2) with TRBJ1-1, with no clear D. The CDR3 sequence is 13 residues long. From germline, CDR1 is LGHDT and CDR2 YNNKEL (reference sequence). The V and J ends lost 2 bases and 0 bases respectively, with 4 bases between them. The CDR3 here is CASSQKMNTEAFF. The CDR3 DNA reads as TGTGCCAGCAGCCAAAAAATGAACACTGAAGCTTTCTTT.

The V and J genes are TRBV6-5 and TRBJ1-6; D unresolved. Germline-derived CDR1 and CDR2 are MNHEY and SVGAGI. CDR3 length equals 13 residues. V gave up 5 bases and J gave up 8 bases, with 10 bases separating them. The CDR3 reads CASSKEGYSPLHF. The CDR3 DNA is TGTGCCAGCAGTAAGGAGGGTTATTCACCCCTCCACTTT.

CDR3 sequence: CASSQVPGANTGELFF. The CDR3 region has the DNA TGCGCCAGCAGCCAAGTGCCGGGGGCGAACACCGGGGAGCTGTTTTTT. The V and J genes are TRBV4-1 and TRBJ2-2; D is possibly TRBD2 (6 bases). Germline V gene data show CDR1 as MGHRA and CDR2 as YSYEKL. The CDR3 is 16 residues long. V was shortened by 1 base and J by 0 bases, with 9 bases between the two germline ends.

The V and J genes are TRBV5-6 and TRBJ1-5; 8 bases agree with TRBD1. The CDR3 runs to 15 residues. V shed 1 base and J 6 bases; nucleotides not matched to a gene: 6. Germline-derived CDR1 and CDR2 are SGHDT and YYEEEE. CDR3 in amino acids: CASSLYTGGTQPQHF. The CDR3 bases are TGTGCCAGCAGCTTGTATACAGGGGGTACTCAGCCCCAGCATTTT.

The chain employs TRBV7-2 and TRBJ1-6, with D perhaps matching TRBD1 (5 bases). Deletions cut 2 bases from V and 8 bases from J, with 16 bases between. The length of the CDR3 is 16 residues. The germline V gene encodes CDR1 SGHTA and CDR2 FQGNSA. The CDR3 DNA is TGTGCCAGCAGCTTATTAGGAAGACAGATTTATTCACCCCTCCACTTT. Amino acids: CASSLLGRQIYSPLHF.

J is TRBJ2-5 and V is TRBV6-2 or TRBV6-3; 9 bases map to TRBD1. CDR3 length equals 14 residues. Germline V gene data show CDR1 as MNHEY and CDR2 as SVGEGT. V was pared by 8 bases and J by 5 bases, with 9 bases of the junction left unmatched. CDR3 nucleotide sequence: TGTGCCAGCCGCCCGTCCGGGACAGGGGAGACCCAGTACTTC. It is translated as CASRPSGTGETQYF.

This chain uses TRBV9 with TRBJ1-2; D unresolved. Trimming shortened V by 0 bases and J by 2 bases, and 17 bases separated the two germline ends. The CDR3 has 17 amino acids. Germline loops: CDR1 SGDLS, CDR2 YYNGEE. The CDR3 reads CASSVAARWRANYGYTF. The DNA of the CDR3 is TGTGCCAGCAGCGTAGCGGCCAGGTGGAGGGCCAACTATGGCTACACCTTC.

This chain links TRBV6-5 with TRBJ1-3, with unresolved D. This CDR3 contains 15 residues. The germline V gene encodes CDR1 MNHEY and CDR2 SVGAGI. The V end lost 0 bases, the J end lost 0 bases, and 6 bases lay between the germline ends. CDR3 sequence reads: CASSYSFGSGNTIYF. The CDR3 coding sequence is TGTGCCAGCAGTTACTCGTTTGGCTCTGGAAACACCATATATTTT.

V is TRBV30 and J is TRBJ1-5; TRBD1 matches 7 bases. Germline assignment: CDR1 GTSNPN and CDR2 SVGIG (reference sequence). J gave up 10 bases and V 2 bases, and 8 bases lay outside the gene matches. CDR3 length: 13 residues. The CDR3 region is CAWSQGVIIPQHF. In DNA form, the CDR3 reads TGTGCCTGGAGTCAGGGGGTCATAATTCCCCAGCATTTT.

V gene TRBV6-2 or TRBV6-3 combines with J gene TRBJ1-1; no reliable D call. V was trimmed by 6 bases and J by 1 base, leaving 6 bases between them. The CDR3 length is 12 residues. Germline V lookup: CDR1 MNHEY, CDR2 SVGEGT. The CDR3 DNA reads as TGTGCCAGCAGCGCGGGGAACACTGAAGCTTTCTTT. Encoded protein: CASSAGNTEAFF.

The V and J genes are TRBV18 and TRBJ1-2, with TRBD1 as a possible D gene (5 bases). The CDR3 has 14 residues. The germline gives CDR1 KGHSH, CDR2 LQKENI. V was clipped by 3 bases and J by 14 bases, with 22 bases between them. The CDR3 sequence is CASSPSDRSLGRTF. Written as DNA, the CDR3 is TGTGCCAGCTCACCTTCAGACAGATCCCTTGGGCGTACCTTC.

The rearrangement uses TRBV6-2 or TRBV6-3 and TRBJ2-3, with no clear D. The CDR3 consists of 19 residues. Trimming removed 3 bases from V and 2 bases from J, with 24 bases in between. Germline V lookup: CDR1 MNHEY, CDR2 SVGEGT. The CDR3 sequence: CASSYTPETSPTSTDTQYF. CDR3 DNA: TGTGCCAGCAGTTATACCCCCGAGACATCCCCAACATCCACAGATACGCAGTATTTT.

This clone showed up just once. The chain combines TRBV7-9 with TRBJ1-3, with 7 positions matching TRBD1. Germline V gives CDR1 SEHNR, CDR2 FQNEAQ (reference sequence). The length of the CDR3 is 15 residues. V was pared by 5 bases and J by 4 bases, with 8 bases of the junction left unmatched. This chain's CDR3 is CASSLLRDRGNTIYF. CDR3 sequence (DNA): TGTGCCAGCAGCCTCCTCCGGGACAGAGGAAACACCATATATTTT.

As regards this clone: Within the sample, other DNA sequences also encode this same CDR3. The rearrangement joins TRBV11-3 to TRBJ2-3, with D perhaps being TRBD1 or TRBD2 (6 bases each). Trimming stripped 1 base from V and 2 bases from J, with 10 bases between. This CDR3 is built from 15 residues. Germline CDR1 and CDR2: SGHNT and YENEEA. The CDR3 here is CASSLAGAPTDTQYF. CDR3 DNA sequence: TGTGCCAGCAGCTTAGCGGGGGCCCCCACAGATACGCAGTATTTT.